Following are 7 T cell receptor beta chains from one sample sequenced in a study of blood T cell repertoires in COVID-19. Some clones are missing from TCRdb's copy, which holds only in-frame ones; the method was immunoSEQ multiplex PCR. This table has approximately 110,000 clones, approximately 80% appearing once. Source material: peripheral blood. The receptor source for this set is an older woman with acute or convalescent COVID-19.

The chain is built from TRBV10-3 and TRBJ1-2; the D gene is possibly TRBD1 (5 bases). Trimming cost V 5 bases and J 6 bases, with 10 bases left between them. This CDR3 has 12 amino acids. Germline CDR1 reads ENHRY; CDR2 reads SYGVKD. CDR3 DNA sequence: TGTGCCATCAGTCCGACAGAGGATGGCTACACCTTC. Translated: CAISPTEDGYTF.

The V and J genes are TRBV9 and TRBJ1-5, with 8 bases that match TRBD1. J was trimmed by 5 bases and V by 3 bases; bases with no gene match: 4. Germline loops: CDR1 SGDLS, CDR2 YYNGEE. CDR3 size: 14 residues. This CDR3 reads CASSEGTGDQPQHF. CDR3 bases: TGTGCCAGCAGCGAGGGGACAGGTGATCAGCCCCAGCATTTT.

This chain links TRBV10-2 with TRBJ2-5; 7 positions match TRBD2. The ends lost 2 bases at V and 4 bases at J; junction bases unmatched: 7. In germline, CDR1 is WSHSY, CDR2 SAAADI. The CDR3 is 15 amino acids. Written as DNA, the CDR3 is TGCGCCAGCAGTGAGACGCGGGAGCCGGGAGAGACCCAGTACTTC. This translates into CASSETREPGETQYF.

V and J are TRBV3-1 (or the pseudogene TRBV3-2) and TRBJ1-1; D possibly corresponds to TRBD1 (5 bases). V lost 0 bases, J lost 10 bases, and 18 bases lay in between. The CDR3 loop spans 15 amino acids. Germline-derived CDR1 and CDR2 are LGHDT and YNNKEL (reference sequence). CDR3: CASSQDRVRGGVAFF. The CDR3 nucleotides read TGTGCCAGCAGCCAAGACCGGGTGAGGGGAGGGGTAGCTTTCTTT.

This clone was counted once. The chain carries TRBV11-2 and TRBJ1-2, with D perhaps TRBD1 (5 bases). The CDR3 spans 12 residues. The germline gives CDR1 SGHAT, CDR2 FQNNGV. Trimming removed 3 bases from V and 5 bases from J, with 7 bases in between. CDR3 sequence (DNA): TGTGCCAGCAGCTTCACAGGTTATGGCTACACCTTC. Protein product: CASSFTGYGYTF.

This chain connects TRBV5-4 to TRBJ2-3; no clear D. Germline assignment: CDR1 SGHNT and CDR2 YYREEE (reference sequence). V dropped 4 bases and J dropped 1 base, with 13 bases sitting between them. The CDR3 spans 15 residues. CDR3 sequence: CASSPALVGTDTQYF. CDR3 nucleotide sequence: TGTGCCAGCAGCCCCGCCCTAGTCGGCACAGATACGCAGTATTTT.

J is TRBJ2-3 and V is TRBV7-2, with unresolved D. The germline V gene has CDR1 SGHTA and CDR2 FQGNSA. The CDR3 length is 14 residues. V lost 1 base, J lost 2 bases, and 7 bases lay in between. The CDR3 loop is CASSLVSPTDTQYF. The CDR3 bases are TGTGCCAGCAGCTTAGTTTCTCCCACAGATACGCAGTATTTT.